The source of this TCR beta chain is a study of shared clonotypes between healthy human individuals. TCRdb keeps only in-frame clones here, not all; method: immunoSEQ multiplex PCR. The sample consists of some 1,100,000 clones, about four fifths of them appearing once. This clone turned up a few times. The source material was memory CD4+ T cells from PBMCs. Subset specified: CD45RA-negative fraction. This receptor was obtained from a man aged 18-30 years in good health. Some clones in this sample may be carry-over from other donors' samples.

Here the CDR3 DNA reads TGTGCCAGCAGTCCCGGACAGGGGAGAAACACCATATATTTT. It yields the protein CASSPGQGRNTIYF. V is TRBV2 and J is TRBJ1-3; 9 bases fit TRBD1. This CDR3 comprises 14 residues. With V trimmed by 5 bases and J by 5 bases, 4 bases remained unmatched. Germline values: CDR1 SNHLY, CDR2 FYNNEI. Full variable domain (missing parts from reference TRBV2 and TRBJ1-3): EPEVTQTPSHQVTQMGQEVILRCVPISNHLYFYWYRQILGQKVEFLVSFYNNEISEKSEIFDDQFSVERPDGSNFTLKIRSTKLEDSAMYFCASSPGQGRNTIYFGEGSWLTVV.